This T cell receptor (beta chain) was obtained from a study of identical twins. Findings and limits, study-wide: Without tracking the same donors, conclusions rested on cross-sectional statistical analysis. There were fewer insertions in abundant cord blood beta clonotypes, but memory repertoires showed no such pattern.

This clonotype was seen only a few times. Antigen: not known. Looked up from germline, CDR1 is MNHEY and CDR2 is SVGEGT. Trimming removed 0 bases from V and 6 bases from J, with 15 bases in between. CDR3 length equals 15 residues. It was template switching that added a universal primer site, and there were unique molecular identifiers on the cDNA. TCRdb re-derived calls from the 5' RACE reads in MiXCR, one entry per CDR3 protein. In the table there are about 700,000 distinct CDR3 sequences, 5.5% to 6.5% of which are singletons. Source material: naive T cells sorted from blood. The genes are TRBV6-2 or TRBV6-3 and TRBJ2-7; D assignment may be TRBD1 or TRBD2 (5 bases each). This sequence was found in a man between 18 and 29 years old in good health. The CDR3 protein is CASSYSHEGPLEQYF. CDR3 bases: TGTGCCAGCAGTTACTCGCATGAGGGGCCCCTCGAGCAGTACTTC.